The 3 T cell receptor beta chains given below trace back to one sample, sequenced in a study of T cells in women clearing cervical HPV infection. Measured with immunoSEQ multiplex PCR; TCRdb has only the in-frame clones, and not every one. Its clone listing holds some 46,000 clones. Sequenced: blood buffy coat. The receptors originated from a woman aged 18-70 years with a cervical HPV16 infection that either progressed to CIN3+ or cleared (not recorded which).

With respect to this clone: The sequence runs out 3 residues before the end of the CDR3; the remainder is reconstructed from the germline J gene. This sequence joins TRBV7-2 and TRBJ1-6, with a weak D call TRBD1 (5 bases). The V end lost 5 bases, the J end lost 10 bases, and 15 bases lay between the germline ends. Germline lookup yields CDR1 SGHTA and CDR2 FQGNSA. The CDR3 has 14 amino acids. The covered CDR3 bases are TGTGCCAGCAGCCTCATGACAGTAAACTCACCC. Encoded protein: CASSLMTVNSP. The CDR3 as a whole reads CASSLMTVNSPLHF.

This CDR3 reads CASSLSSSGSYEQYF. The part of the CDR3 DNA that was read is TGTGCCAGCAGCTTATCGTCTAGCGGGAGCTACGAG. The chain employs TRBV11-3 and TRBJ2-7, with 10 bases matching TRBD2. The read is 3 residues too short to cover the CDR3 end, so that end is filled in from the germline J gene. The CDR3 extends over 15 amino acids. V lost 2 bases to trimming and J lost 3 bases; unmatched junction nucleotides: 4. Germline V gives CDR1 SGHNT, CDR2 YENEEA.

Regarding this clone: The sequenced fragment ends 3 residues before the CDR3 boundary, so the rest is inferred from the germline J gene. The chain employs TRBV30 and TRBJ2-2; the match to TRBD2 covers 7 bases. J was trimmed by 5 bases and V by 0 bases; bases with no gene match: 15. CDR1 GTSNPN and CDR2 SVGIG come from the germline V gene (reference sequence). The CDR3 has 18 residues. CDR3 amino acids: CAWSVRTSGVSLTGELFF. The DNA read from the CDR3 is TGTGCCTGGAGTGTACGGACCAGCGGGGTCTCTCTAACCGGGGAG.